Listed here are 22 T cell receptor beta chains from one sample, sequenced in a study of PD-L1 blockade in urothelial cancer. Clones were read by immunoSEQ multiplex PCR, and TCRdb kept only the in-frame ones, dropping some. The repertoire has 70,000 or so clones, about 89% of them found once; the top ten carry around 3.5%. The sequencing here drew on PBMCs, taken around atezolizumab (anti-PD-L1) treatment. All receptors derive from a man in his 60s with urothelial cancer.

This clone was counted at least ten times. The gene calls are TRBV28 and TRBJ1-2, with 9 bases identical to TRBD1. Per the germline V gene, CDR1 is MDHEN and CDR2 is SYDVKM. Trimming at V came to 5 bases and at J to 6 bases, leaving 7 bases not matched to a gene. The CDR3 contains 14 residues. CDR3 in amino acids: CASSEDRGNHGYTF. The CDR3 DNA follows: TGTGCCAGCAGTGAGGACAGGGGAAACCATGGCTACACCTTC.

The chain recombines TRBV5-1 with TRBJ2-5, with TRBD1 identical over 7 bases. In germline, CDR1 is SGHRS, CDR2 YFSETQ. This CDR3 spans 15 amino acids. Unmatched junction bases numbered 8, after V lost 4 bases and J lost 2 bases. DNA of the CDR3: TGCGCCAGCAGCGGTAGACAGGGCCGGCAAGAGACCCAGTACTTC. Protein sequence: CASSGRQGRQETQYF.

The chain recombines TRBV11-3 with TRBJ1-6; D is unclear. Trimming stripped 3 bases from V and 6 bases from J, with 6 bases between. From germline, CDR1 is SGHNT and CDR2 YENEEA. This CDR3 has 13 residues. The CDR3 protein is CASSFTANSPLHF. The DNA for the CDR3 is TGTGCCAGCAGCTTCACAGCTAATTCACCCCTCCACTTT. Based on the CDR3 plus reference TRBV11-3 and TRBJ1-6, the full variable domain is EAGVVQSPRYKIIEKKQPVAFWCNPISGHNTLYWYLQNLGQGPELLIRYENEEAVDDSQLPKDRFSAERLKGVDSTLKIQPAELGDSAVYLCASSFTANSPLHFGNGTRLTVT.

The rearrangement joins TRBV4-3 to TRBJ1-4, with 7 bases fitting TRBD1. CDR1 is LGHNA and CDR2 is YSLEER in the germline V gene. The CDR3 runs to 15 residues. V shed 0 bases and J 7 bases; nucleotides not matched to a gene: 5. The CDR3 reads CASSQETGAGEKLFF. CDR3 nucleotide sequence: TGCGCCAGCAGCCAAGAAACAGGGGCGGGTGAAAAACTGTTTTTT.

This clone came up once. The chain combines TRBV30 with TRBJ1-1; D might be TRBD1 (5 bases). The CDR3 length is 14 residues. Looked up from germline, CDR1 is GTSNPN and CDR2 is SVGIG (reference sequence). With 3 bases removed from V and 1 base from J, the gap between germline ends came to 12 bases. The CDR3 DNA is TGTGCCTGGAGAGACCGGGGGGGGAACACTGAAGCTTTCTTT. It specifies CAWRDRGGNTEAFF. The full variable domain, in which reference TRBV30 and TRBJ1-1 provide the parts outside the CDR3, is SQTIHQWPATLVQPVGSPLSLECTVEGTSNPNLYWYRQAAGRGLQLLFYSVGIGQISSEVPQNLSASRPQDRQFILSSKKLLLSDSGFYLCAWRDRGGNTEAFFGQGTRLTVV.

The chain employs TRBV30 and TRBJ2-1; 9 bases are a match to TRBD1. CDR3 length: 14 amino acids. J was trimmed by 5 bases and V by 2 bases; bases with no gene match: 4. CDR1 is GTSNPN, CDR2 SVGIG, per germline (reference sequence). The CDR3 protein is CAWSKGQGDNEQFF. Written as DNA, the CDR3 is TGTGCCTGGAGTAAGGGACAGGGCGACAATGAGCAGTTCTTC.

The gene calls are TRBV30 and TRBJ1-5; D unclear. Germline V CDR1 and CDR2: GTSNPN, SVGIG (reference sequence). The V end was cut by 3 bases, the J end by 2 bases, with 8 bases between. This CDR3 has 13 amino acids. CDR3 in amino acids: CAWSSGGNQPQHF. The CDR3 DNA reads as TGTGCCTGGAGCTCAGGTGGCAATCAGCCCCAGCATTTT. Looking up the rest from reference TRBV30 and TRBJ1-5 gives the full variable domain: SQTIHQWPATLVQPVGSPLSLECTVEGTSNPNLYWYRQAAGRGLQLLFYSVGIGQISSEVPQNLSASRPQDRQFILSSKKLLLSDSGFYLCAWSSGGNQPQHFGDGTRLSIL.

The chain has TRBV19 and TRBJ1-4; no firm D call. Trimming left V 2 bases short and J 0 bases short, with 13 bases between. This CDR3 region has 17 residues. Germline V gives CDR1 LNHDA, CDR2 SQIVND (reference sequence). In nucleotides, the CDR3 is TGTGCCAGTAGTATACTCCTCAGTGCCACAACTAATGAAAAACTGTTTTTT. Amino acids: CASSILLSATTNEKLFF.

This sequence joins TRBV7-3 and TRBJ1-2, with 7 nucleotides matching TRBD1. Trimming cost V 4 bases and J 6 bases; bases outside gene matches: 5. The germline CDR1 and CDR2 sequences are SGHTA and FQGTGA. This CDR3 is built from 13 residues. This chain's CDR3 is CASSSTGTDGYTF. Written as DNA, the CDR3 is TGTGCCAGCAGCTCCACCGGGACAGATGGCTACACCTTC.

This CDR3 reads CAWSFTVNTEAFF. DNA of the CDR3: TGTGCCTGGTCTTTTACAGTGAACACTGAAGCTTTCTTT. The chain carries TRBV30 and TRBJ1-1, with D hard to call. Germline CDR1 is GTSNPN and CDR2 is SVGIG (reference sequence). V dropped 5 bases and J dropped 0 bases, with 10 bases sitting between them. The CDR3 runs to 13 residues.

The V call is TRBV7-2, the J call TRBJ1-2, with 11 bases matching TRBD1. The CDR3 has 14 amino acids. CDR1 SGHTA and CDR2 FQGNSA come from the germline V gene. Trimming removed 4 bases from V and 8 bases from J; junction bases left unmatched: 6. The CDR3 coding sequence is TGTGCCAGCAGCTCGGACAGGGGGCGAGTGGGCTACACCTTC. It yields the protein CASSSDRGRVGYTF.

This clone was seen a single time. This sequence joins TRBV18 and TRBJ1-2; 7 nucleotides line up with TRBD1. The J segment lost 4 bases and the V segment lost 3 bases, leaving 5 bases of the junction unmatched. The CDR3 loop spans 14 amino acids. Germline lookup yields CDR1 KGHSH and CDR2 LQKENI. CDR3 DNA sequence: TGTGCCAGCTCACCTGACAGGGACGGCTATGGCTACACCTTC. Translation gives CASSPDRDGYGYTF.

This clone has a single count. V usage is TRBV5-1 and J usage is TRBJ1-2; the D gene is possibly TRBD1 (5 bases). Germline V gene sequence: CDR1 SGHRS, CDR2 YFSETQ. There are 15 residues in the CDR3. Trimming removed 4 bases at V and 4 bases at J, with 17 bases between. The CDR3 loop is CASSRGTDTVYGYTF. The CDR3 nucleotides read TGCGCCAGCAGCAGAGGAACGGACACGGTCTATGGCTACACCTTC.

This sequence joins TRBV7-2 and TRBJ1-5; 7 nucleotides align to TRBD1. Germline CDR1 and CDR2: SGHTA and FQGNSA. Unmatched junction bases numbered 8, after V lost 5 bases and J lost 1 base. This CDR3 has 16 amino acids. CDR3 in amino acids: CASSTTGIGSNQPQHF. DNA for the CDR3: TGTGCCAGCAGCACGACAGGGATAGGGAGCAATCAGCCCCAGCATTTT.

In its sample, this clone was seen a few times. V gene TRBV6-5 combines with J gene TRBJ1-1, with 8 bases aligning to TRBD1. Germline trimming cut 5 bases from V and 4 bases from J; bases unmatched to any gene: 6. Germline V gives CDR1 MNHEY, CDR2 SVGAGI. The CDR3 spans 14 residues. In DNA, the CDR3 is TGTGCCAGCAGTCGCGCCGACAGGGGCACTGAAGCTTTCTTT. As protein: CASSRADRGTEAFF.

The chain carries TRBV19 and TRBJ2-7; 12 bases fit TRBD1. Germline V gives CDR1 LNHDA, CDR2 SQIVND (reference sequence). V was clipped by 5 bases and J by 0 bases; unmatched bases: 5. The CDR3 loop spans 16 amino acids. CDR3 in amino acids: CASSAGQGASSYEQYF. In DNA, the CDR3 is TGTGCCAGTAGTGCGGGACAGGGGGCAAGCTCCTACGAGCAGTACTTC.

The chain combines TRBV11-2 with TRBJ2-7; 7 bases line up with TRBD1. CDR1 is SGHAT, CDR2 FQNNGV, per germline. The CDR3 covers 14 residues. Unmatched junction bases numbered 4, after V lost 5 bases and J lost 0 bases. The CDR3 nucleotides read TGTGCCAGCAGCCCGGGACAGACCTCCTACGAGCAGTACTTC. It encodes CASSPGQTSYEQYF.

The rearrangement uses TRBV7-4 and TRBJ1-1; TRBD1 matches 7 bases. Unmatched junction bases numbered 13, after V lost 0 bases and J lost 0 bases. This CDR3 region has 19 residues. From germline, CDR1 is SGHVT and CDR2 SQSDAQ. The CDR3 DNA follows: TGTGCCAGCAGCTTAGCGTCTCAGGGGGAAAAGACCATGAACACTGAAGCTTTCTTT. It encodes CASSLASQGEKTMNTEAFF.

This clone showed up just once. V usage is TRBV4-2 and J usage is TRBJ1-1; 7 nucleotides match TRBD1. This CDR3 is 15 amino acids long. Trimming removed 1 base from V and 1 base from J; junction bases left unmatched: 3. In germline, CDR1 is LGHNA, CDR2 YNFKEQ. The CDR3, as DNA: TGTGCCAGCAGCCAAGGCACAGGGGAGAACACTGAAGCTTTCTTT. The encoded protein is CASSQGTGENTEAFF.

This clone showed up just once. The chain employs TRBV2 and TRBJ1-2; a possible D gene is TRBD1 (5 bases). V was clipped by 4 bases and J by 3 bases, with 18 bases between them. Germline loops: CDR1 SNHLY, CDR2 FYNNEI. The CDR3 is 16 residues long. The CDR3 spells CASSGPGAQTDYGYTF. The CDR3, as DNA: TGTGCCAGCAGTGGGCCTGGGGCACAGACAGACTATGGCTACACCTTC. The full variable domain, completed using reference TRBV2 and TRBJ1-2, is EPEVTQTPSHQVTQMGQEVILRCVPISNHLYFYWYRQILGQKVEFLVSFYNNEISEKSEIFDDQFSVERPDGSNFTLKIRSTKLEDSAMYFCASSGPGAQTDYGYTFGSGTRLTVV.

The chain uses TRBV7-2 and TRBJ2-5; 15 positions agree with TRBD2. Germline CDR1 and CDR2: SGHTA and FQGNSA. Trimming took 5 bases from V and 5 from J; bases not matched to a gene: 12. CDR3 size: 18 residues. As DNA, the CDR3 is TGTGCCAGCAGCCCTCCGGGACTAGCGGGGGGTCGCGCGGAGACCCAGTACTTC. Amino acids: CASSPPGLAGGRAETQYF.

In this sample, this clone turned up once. Written as DNA, the CDR3 is TGCAGCGTTGGGGCTCTCGTTAAGAACACTGAAGCTTTCTTT. Amino acid sequence: CSVGALVKNTEAFF. V is TRBV29-1 and J is TRBJ1-1; no clear D gene. Trimming left V 4 bases short and J 1 base short, with 13 bases between. Germline V lookup: CDR1 SQVTM, CDR2 ANQGSEA. There are 14 residues in the CDR3. Full variable domain (outside the CDR3, taken from reference TRBV29-1 and TRBJ1-1): SAVISQKPSRDICQRGTSLTIQCQVDSQVTMMFWYRQQPGQSLTLIATANQGSEATYESGFVIDKFPISRPNLTFSTLTVSNMSPEDSSIYLCSVGALVKNTEAFFGQGTRLTVV.